This entry lists 17 T cell receptor beta chains sequenced from one sample in a study of Graves' ophthalmopathy and Graves' hyperthyroidism. Researchers took RNA transcripts and amplified TCR beta CDR3 regions from them. First-round RT-PCR employed HTBI primers, with a second-round multiplex PCR after it. MiXCR, run by TCRdb on the multiplex PCR reads, gives a single entry per CDR3 protein. The sample records a few hundred thousand distinct CDR3 sequences, just under 40% being singletons. Specimen: peripheral blood or thyroid tissue (not recorded which). These receptors originate from an adult man with Graves' hyperthyroidism.

This clonotype was recorded once. The chain combines TRBV20-1 with TRBJ2-2; TRBD1 or TRBD2 may be the D gene (7 bases each). The V gene lost 0 bases and the J gene lost 4 bases, with 12 bases spanning the gap. CDR1 DFQATT and CDR2 SNEGSKA come from the germline V gene (reference sequence). CDR3 length: 15 amino acids. The CDR3 sequence: CSAREGGGGTGELFF. CDR3 nucleotide sequence: TGCAGTGCTAGAGAAGGGGGCGGGGGCACCGGGGAGCTGTTTTTT.

This clonotype was picked up many times. The V and J genes are TRBV7-9 and TRBJ2-2, with TRBD1 identical over 10 bases. The CDR3 is 15 residues long. CDR1 SEHNR and CDR2 FQNEAQ come from the germline V gene (reference sequence). V lost 2 bases to trimming and J lost 5 bases; unmatched junction nucleotides: 2. CDR3 region: CASSLLGQGTGELFF. The DNA for the CDR3 is TGTGCCAGCAGCTTATTGGGACAGGGGACCGGGGAGCTGTTTTTT.

V and J are TRBV19 and TRBJ1-1; 8 bases agree with TRBD1. With V trimmed by 7 bases and J by 5 bases, 12 bases remained unmatched. From germline, CDR1 is LNHDA and CDR2 SQIVND (reference sequence). The CDR3 has 15 residues. The CDR3 is CASTALGQGITEAFF. The CDR3 nucleotides are TGTGCCAGTACCGCTTTAGGACAGGGCATTACTGAAGCTTTCTTT.

This clonotype was found many times. The rearrangement joins TRBV20-1 to TRBJ1-1; D may be TRBD1 (6 bases). The germline gives CDR1 DFQATT, CDR2 SNEGSKA (reference sequence). V gave up 4 bases and J gave up 7 bases, with 13 bases separating them. The CDR3 has 12 residues. The chain's CDR3 is CSANQGTGEAFF. The CDR3 DNA reads as TGCAGTGCTAATCAGGGGACGGGTGAAGCTTTCTTT.

This clonotype showed up just a few times. The chain carries TRBV18 and TRBJ2-2; D call uncertain. Between the trimmed V and J ends, which lost 0 bases and 3 bases, there was a span of 5 bases. CDR1 is KGHSH and CDR2 is LQKENI in the germline V gene. The CDR3 loop spans 14 amino acids. Here the CDR3 reads CASSPPGDTGELFF. In DNA form, the CDR3 reads TGTGCCAGCTCACCACCAGGAGACACCGGGGAGCTGTTTTTT. The whole variable domain, remainder taken from reference TRBV18 and TRBJ2-2, is NAGVMQNPRHLVRRRGQEARLRCSPMKGHSHVYWYRQLPEEGLKFMVYLQKENIIDESGMPKERFSAEFPKEGPSILRIQQVVRGDSAAYFCASSPPGDTGELFFGEGSRLTVL.

The table lists this clonotype with many counts. The genes are TRBV10-3 and TRBJ2-1, with 13 positions matching TRBD2. This CDR3 has 15 amino acids. Germline V gene sequence: CDR1 ENHRY, CDR2 SYGVKD. The V and J ends lost 5 bases and 9 bases, in that order; junction bases with no gene match: 7. The CDR3 region is CAISLGLAGEGEQFF. The CDR3 nucleotides read TGTGCCATCAGTCTCGGACTAGCGGGGGAAGGTGAGCAGTTCTTC.

Many counts were recorded for this clonotype. The rearrangement links TRBV2 to TRBJ1-4, with TRBD1 matching over 7 bases. CDR1 SNHLY and CDR2 FYNNEI come from the germline V gene. The length of the CDR3 is 16 residues. The V segment lost 3 bases and the J segment 10 bases; nucleotides outside the gene matches: 14. The CDR3 DNA reads as TGTGCCAGCAGTGACGCACAACCAGGGGGATCCGGAAAACTGTTTTTT. Its translation: CASSDAQPGGSGKLFF.

In its sample, this clonotype was seen many times. For the CDR3, the DNA is TGCGCCAGCAGCGGAGGGACAGGGAACACTGAAGCTTTCTTT. It is translated as CASSGGTGNTEAFF. The chain has TRBV5-1 and TRBJ1-1; 8 bases align to TRBD1. Germline V CDR1 and CDR2: SGHRS, YFSETQ. CDR3 size: 14 residues. Trimming at V came to 4 bases and at J to 1 base, leaving 3 bases not matched to a gene.

Remarks on this clonotype: The missing conserved phenylalanine or tryptophan at the end of this CDR3 makes a read error likely. No DNA is shown, since the ends of the CDR3 on it are uncertain; the CDR3 is the one TCRdb lists. The V gene is TRBV7-9, the J gene TRBJ1-4; TRBD1, as called in the table, went unchecked against the DNA. The length of the CDR3 is 10 amino acids, counting both ends. Germline V gives CDR1 SEHNR, CDR2 FQNEAQ (reference sequence). CDR3 sequence: CASSWGEDRG.

In its sample, this clonotype was seen once. This clone may be a read error of a much larger clone one base away. The V gene is TRBV10-3, the J gene TRBJ2-5; a weak D match, TRBD2 (6 bases). Germline assignment: CDR1 ENHRY and CDR2 SYGVKD. This CDR3 spans 15 amino acids. This chain's CDR3 is CAVSEAPGDGETQYF. The CDR3 DNA reads TGTGCCGTCAGTGAGGCACCGGGAGACGGAGAGACCCAGTACTTC.

This clonotype was counted at least ten times. V is TRBV7-2 and J is TRBJ2-7; maybe TRBD2 (5 bases). The CDR3 loop spans 13 amino acids. Looked up from germline, CDR1 is SGHTA and CDR2 is FQGNSA. CDR3 nucleotide sequence: TGTGGAGGATGTCGGCTAGCCTTGTACGAGCAGTACTTC. Residues: CGGCRLALYEQYF. Full variable domain (missing parts from reference TRBV7-2 and TRBJ2-7): GAGVSQSPSNKVTEKGKDVELRCDPISGHTALYWYRQSLGQGLEFLIYFQGNSAPDKSGLPSDRFSAERTGGSVSTLTIQRTQQEDSAVYLCGGCRLALYEQYFGPGTRLTVT.

This clonotype was picked up a small number of times. This chain uses TRBV7-4 with TRBJ1-6; tentatively, D is TRBD1 (6 bases). The CDR3 is made up of 14 amino acids. Between the trimmed V and J ends, which lost 11 bases and 4 bases, there was a span of 15 bases. Per germline, CDR1 SGHVT and CDR2 SQSDAQ. CDR3 residues: CAWSSRGYNSPLHF. The DNA of the CDR3 is TGTGCCTGGAGCTCCAGGGGATATAATTCACCCCTCCACTTT.

With respect to this clonotype: The germline gene is not matched at one end of the junction; a read error may be the cause. This chain connects TRBV7-2 to TRBJ2-7; D possibly corresponds to TRBD1 (6 bases). Per germline, CDR1 SGHTA and CDR2 FQGNSA. The CDR3 spans 12 residues. The CDR3 DNA follows: TGTGCCAGCAGCGGGACAACCGGGGAGCTGTACTTC. Translation gives CASSGTTGELYF.

This clonotype was observed many times. The chain employs TRBV29-1 and TRBJ2-6; D is possibly TRBD1 or TRBD2 (5 bases each). Germline CDR1 reads SQVTM; CDR2 reads ANQGSEA. V shed 2 bases and J shed 8 bases, with 19 bases lying between them. This CDR3 is built from 16 residues. Written as DNA, the CDR3 is TGCAGCGTTGAATGGCGAGGGGTTCGAGGGACCAACGTCCTGACTTTC. Encoded protein: CSVEWRGVRGTNVLTF.

This clonotype was seen at least ten times. This rearrangement joins TRBV7-2 to TRBJ1-1, with D tentatively TRBD1 (6 bases). Looked up from germline, CDR1 is SGHTA and CDR2 is FQGNSA. This CDR3 region has 15 residues. The V end was cut by 1 base, the J end by 4 bases, with 13 bases between. The CDR3 spells CASSLVARGITEAFF. The CDR3 DNA reads TGTGCCAGCAGCTTAGTAGCGAGGGGGATCACTGAAGCTTTCTTT.

In its sample, this clonotype was seen a few times. This chain links TRBV6-5 with TRBJ1-2; D perhaps matches TRBD1 (6 bases). There are 15 residues in the CDR3. In germline, CDR1 is MNHEY, CDR2 SVGAGI. V was shortened by 4 bases and J by 7 bases, with 19 bases between the two germline ends. This CDR3 reads CASSFSIGLGGGYTF. The CDR3 DNA reads TGTGCCAGCAGTTTCTCTATAGGGCTAGGGGGTGGCTACACCTTC.

Only a few counts were recorded for this clonotype. The genes are TRBV10-3 and TRBJ2-2, with TRBD2 matching over 8 bases. The CDR3 consists of 15 residues. Germline V lookup: CDR1 ENHRY, CDR2 SYGVKD. V gave up 3 bases and J gave up 5 bases; unmatched junction bases: 5. The DNA of the CDR3 is TGTGCCATCAGTGATCAGGGACTAGGGACCGGGGAGCTGTTTTTT. Translation gives CAISDQGLGTGELFF.